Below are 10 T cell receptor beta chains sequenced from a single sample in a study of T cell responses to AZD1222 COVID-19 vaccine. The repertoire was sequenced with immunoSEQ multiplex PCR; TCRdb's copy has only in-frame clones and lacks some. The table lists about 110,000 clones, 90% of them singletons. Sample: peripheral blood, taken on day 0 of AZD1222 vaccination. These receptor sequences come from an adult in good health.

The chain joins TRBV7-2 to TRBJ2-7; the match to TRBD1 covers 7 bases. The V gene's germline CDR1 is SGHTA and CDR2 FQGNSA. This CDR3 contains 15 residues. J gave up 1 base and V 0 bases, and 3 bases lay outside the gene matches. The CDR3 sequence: CASSLADRASYEQYF. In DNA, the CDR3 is TGTGCCAGCAGCTTAGCCGACAGGGCGTCCTACGAGCAGTACTTC.

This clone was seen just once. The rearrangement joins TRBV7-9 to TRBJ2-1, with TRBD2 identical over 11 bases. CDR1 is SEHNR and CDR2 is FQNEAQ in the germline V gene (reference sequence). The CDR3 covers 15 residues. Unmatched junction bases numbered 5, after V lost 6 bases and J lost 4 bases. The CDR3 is CASRAGTSGYNEQFF. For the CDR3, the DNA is TGTGCCAGCAGGGCCGGGACTAGCGGATACAATGAGCAGTTCTTC.

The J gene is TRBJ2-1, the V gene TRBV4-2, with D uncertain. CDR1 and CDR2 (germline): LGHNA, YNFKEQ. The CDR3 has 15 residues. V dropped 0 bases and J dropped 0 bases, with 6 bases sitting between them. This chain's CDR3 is CASSQEEASYNEQFF. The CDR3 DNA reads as TGTGCCAGCAGCCAAGAAGAAGCCTCCTACAATGAGCAGTTCTTC.

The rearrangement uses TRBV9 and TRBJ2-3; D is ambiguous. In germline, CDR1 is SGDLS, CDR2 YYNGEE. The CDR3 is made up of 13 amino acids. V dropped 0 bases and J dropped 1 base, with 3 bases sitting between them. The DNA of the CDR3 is TGTGCCAGCAGCGTAGTTGGCACAGATACGCAGTATTTT. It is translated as CASSVVGTDTQYF. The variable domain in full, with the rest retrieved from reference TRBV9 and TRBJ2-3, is DSGVTQTPKHLITATGQRVTLRCSPRSGDLSVYWYQQSLDQGLQFLIQYYNGEERAKGNILERFSAQQFPDLHSELNLSSLELGDSALYFCASSVVGTDTQYFGPGTRLTVL.

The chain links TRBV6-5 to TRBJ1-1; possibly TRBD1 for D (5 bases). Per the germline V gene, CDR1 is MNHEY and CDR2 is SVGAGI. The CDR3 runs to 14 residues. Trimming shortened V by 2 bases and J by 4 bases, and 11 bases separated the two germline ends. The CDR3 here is CASSYDSTRTEAFF. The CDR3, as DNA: TGTGCCAGCAGTTACGACAGTACCCGCACTGAAGCTTTCTTT.

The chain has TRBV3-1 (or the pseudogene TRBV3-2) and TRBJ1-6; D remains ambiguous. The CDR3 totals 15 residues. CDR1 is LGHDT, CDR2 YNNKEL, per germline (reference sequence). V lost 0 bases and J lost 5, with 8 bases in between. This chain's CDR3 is CASSQDLGNNSPLHF. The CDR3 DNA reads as TGTGCCAGCAGCCAAGATCTTGGGAATAATTCACCCCTCCACTTT.

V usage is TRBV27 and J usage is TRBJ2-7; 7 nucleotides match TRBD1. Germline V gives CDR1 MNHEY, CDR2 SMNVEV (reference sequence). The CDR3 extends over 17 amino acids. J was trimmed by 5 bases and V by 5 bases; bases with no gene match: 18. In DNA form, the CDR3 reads TGTGCCAGCAGTCGAAGGGCCGGGACAGCCACATGGGACGAGCAGTACTTC. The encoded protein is CASSRRAGTATWDEQYF.

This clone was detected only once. CDR3 DNA: TGTGCCAGCAGTTTATCTACAGGGAACCGTCATCATTTT. Amino acids: CASSLSTGNRHHF. This chain uses TRBV12-3 or TRBV12-4 with TRBJ1-5, with D perhaps TRBD1 (6 bases). V was shortened by 2 bases and J by 16 bases, with 18 bases between the two germline ends. The CDR3 sequence is 13 residues long.

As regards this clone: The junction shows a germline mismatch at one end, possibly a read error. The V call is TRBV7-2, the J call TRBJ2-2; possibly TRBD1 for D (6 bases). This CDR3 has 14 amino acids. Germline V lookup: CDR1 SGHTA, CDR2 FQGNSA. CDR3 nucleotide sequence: TGTGCCAGCAGCTACCTTTGGGGGCCCGGGGAACTGTTTTTT. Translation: CASSYLWGPGELFF.

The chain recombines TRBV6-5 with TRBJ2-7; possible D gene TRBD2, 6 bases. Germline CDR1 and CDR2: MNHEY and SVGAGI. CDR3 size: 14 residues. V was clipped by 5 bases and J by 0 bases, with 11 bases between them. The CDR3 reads CASSPGLYSYEQYF. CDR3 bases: TGTGCCAGCAGTCCGGGACTTTACTCCTACGAGCAGTACTTC.